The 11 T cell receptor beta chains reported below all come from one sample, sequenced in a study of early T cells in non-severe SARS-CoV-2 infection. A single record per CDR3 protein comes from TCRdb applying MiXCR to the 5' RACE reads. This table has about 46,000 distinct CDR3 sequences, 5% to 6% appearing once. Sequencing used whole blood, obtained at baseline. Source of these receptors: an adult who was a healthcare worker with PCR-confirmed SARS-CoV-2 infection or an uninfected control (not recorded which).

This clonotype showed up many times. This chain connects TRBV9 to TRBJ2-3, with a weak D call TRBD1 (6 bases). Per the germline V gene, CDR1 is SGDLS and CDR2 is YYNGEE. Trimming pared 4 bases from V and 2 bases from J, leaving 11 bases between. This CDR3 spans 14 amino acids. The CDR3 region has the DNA TGTGCCAGCAGCCGACAGGCCCTCACAGATACGCAGTATTTT. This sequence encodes CASSRQALTDTQYF.

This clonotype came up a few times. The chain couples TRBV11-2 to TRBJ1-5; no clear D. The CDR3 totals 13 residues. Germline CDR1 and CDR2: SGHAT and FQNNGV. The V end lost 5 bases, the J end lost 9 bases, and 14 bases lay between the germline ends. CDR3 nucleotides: TGTGCCAGCAGCCTTAGGATACGCGGGCCCCAGCATTTT. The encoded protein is CASSLRIRGPQHF. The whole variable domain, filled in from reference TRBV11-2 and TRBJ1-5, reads EAGVAQSPRYKIIEKRQSVAFWCNPISGHATLYWYQQILGQGPKLLIQFQNNGVVDDSQLPKDRFSAERLKGVDSTLKIQPAKLEDSAVYLCASSLRIRGPQHFGDGTRLSIL.

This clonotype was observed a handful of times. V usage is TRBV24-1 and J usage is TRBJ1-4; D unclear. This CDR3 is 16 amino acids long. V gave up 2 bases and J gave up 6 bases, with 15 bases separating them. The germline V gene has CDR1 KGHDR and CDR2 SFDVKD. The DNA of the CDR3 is TGTGCCACCAGTGATTCCGACGGAGGAGAAGATGAAAAACTGTTTTTT. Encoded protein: CATSDSDGGEDEKLFF.

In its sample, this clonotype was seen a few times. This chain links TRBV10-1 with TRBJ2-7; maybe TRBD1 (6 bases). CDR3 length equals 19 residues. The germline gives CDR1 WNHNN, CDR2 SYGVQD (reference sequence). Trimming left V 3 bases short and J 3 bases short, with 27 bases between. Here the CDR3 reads CASSDRGGQNPTAYYEQYF. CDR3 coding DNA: TGCGCCAGCAGTGATAGAGGCGGACAGAACCCCACCGCGTACTACGAGCAGTACTTC.

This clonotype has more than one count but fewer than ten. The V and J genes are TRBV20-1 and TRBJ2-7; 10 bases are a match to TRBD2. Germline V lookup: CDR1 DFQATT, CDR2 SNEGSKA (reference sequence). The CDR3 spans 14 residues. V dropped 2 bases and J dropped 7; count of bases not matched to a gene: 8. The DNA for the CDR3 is TGCAGTGCTAGAAGACTAGCGGGTCCGAGGGAGCAGTACTTC. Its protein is CSARRLAGPREQYF.

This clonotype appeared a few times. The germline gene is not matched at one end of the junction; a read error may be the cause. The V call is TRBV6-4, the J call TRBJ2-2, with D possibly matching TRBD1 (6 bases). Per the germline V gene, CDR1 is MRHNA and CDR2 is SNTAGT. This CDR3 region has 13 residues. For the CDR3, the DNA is TGTGCCAGCAGTGACCGGGACACCGGGGAGCTGTCTTTT. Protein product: CASSDRDTGELSF.

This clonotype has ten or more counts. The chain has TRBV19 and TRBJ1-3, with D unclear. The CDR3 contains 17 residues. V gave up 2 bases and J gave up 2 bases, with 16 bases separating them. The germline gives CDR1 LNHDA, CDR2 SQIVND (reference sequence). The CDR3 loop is CASSISHSAGTGNTIYF. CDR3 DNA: TGTGCCAGTAGTATATCCCATTCGGCGGGAACTGGAAACACCATATATTTT.

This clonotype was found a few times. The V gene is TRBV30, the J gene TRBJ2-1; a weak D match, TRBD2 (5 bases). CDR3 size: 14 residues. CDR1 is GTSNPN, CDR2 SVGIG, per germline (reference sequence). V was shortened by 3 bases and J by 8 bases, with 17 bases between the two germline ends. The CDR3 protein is CAWSLGVFADEQFF. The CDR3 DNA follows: TGTGCCTGGAGCCTCGGGGTATTTGCCGATGAGCAGTTCTTC.

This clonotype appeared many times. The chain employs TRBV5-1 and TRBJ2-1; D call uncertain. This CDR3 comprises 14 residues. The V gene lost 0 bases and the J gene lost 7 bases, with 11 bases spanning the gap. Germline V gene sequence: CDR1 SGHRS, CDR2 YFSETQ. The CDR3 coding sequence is TGCGCCAGCAGCTTGGGAGTAGGGAAGAATGAGCAGTTCTTC. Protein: CASSLGVGKNEQFF.

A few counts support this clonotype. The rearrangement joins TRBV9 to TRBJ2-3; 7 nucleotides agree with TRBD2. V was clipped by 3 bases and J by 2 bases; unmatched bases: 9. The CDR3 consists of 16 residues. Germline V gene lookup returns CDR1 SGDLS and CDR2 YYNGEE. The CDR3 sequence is CASSASGRLTTDTQYF. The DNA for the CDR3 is TGTGCCAGCAGCGCCTCCGGGAGGCTCACCACAGATACGCAGTATTTT.

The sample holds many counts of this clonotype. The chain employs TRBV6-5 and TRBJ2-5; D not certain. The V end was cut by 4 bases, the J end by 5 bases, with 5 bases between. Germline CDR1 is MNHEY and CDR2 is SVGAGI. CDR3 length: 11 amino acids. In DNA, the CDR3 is TGTGCCAGCAGTTCAGTGGAGACCCAGTACTTC. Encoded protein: CASSSVETQYF.